This T cell receptor (beta chain) appears in the sequencing data of a study of blood T cell repertoires in COVID-19. Germline loops: CDR1 SGHRS, CDR2 YFSETQ. CDR3 length: 14 residues. Trimming removed 0 bases at V and 3 bases at J, with 9 bases between. Methods used by the authors: Nucleated cell counts were estimated from reference gene primer amplification. Clones were sequenced by immunoSEQ multiplex PCR, and TCRdb holds only the in-frame ones, with some missing. Clone size and the V and J calls come from that table; the DNA yielded D and trimming. This sample carries roughly 280,000 clones, roughly nine tenths of them seen once, and the ten largest clones take 2.4%.

Sequencing was carried out using PBMCs or T cells enriched from blood (not recorded which). The chain links TRBV5-1 to TRBJ1-1, with D unclear. The TCR was taken from a woman aged 18-29 years who had recovered from COVID-19. The CDR3 protein is CASSLVRGDTEAFF. CDR3 bases: TGCGCCAGCAGCTTGGTTCGGGGAGACACTGAAGCTTTCTTT.